This entry concerns a single TCR beta chain. What it recognizes is unknown. TCR beta CDR3 regions were amplified from RNA. Primed by the HTBI set, a first-round RT-PCR was run on the TCR CDR3. TCRdb recomputed calls from the multiplex PCR reads with MiXCR, one row per CDR3 protein. Here the sample spans about 380,000 distinct CDR3 sequences, under 20% being singletons. The source of the sample is a study of T cells in Graves' hyperthyroidism and ophthalmopathy. Whole-study results and caveats: In the analysis, a 13 V-J model separated ophthalmopathy from stable hyperthyroidism.

Losses at the gene ends were 7 bases for V and 4 bases for J; bases not matched to a gene: 5. This CDR3 has 14 amino acids. Per the germline V gene, CDR1 is MNHEY and CDR2 is SMNVEV (reference sequence). The material sequenced was blood. This TCR came from a man aged 18 to 35 with Graves' ophthalmopathy. This rearrangement joins TRBV27 to TRBJ2-2, with 8 bases lining up with TRBD1. The CDR3, as DNA: TGTGCCAGCACCCTAGACAGGGGCACCGGGGAGCTGTTTTTT. As protein: CASTLDRGTGELFF.